The rows below give T cell receptor beta chains drawn from one sample of a study of Ad26.COV2.S vaccination and SARS-CoV-2 variants. Generated by immunoSEQ multiplex PCR, the TCRdb table keeps only in-frame clones and is missing some. The sample holds around 270,000 clones, around 85% seen once. The sample in question was peripheral blood, obtained in a trial of Ad26.COV2.S vaccine versus placebo. These receptors all stem from a person between 18 and 60 years old who received the Ad26.COV2.S COVID-19 vaccine or a placebo. Both conserved end residues are trimmed from each CDR3. The listing skips clone size in some rows; elsewhere it reads once, few, many or a size class.

clone size	V gene	J gene	CDR3 protein
NA	TRBV12-3/TRBV12-4	TRBJ2-1	ASSFTSLHEQF
NA	TRBV5-4	TRBJ1-5	ASRSSGQYSNQPQH
NA	TRBV4-1	TRBJ1-6	ASSHPTKQGVGSPLH
NA	TRBV7-2	TRBJ2-5	ASKTRGGITGVGETQY
NA	TRBV7-9	TRBJ2-5	ASSLALGQKIVVGTQY
NA	TRBV7-2	TRBJ1-2	ASSLDRGNGRNYGYT
NA	TRBV18	TRBJ2-5	ASSPEGKLY
NA	TRBV18	TRBJ2-4	ASSPPSGGKNIQY
NA	TRBV29-1	TRBJ2-4	SATGQGDVAKNIQY
NA	TRBV7-9	TRBJ2-1	ASSGSGTGSYNEQF
NA	TRBV7-2	TRBJ2-5	ASSPTGQVGLETQY
NA	TRBV6-2/TRBV6-3	TRBJ2-3	ASSYDRGPNTQY
NA	TRBV19	TRBJ2-1	ASSMTSTGEQF
NA	TRBV5-1	TRBJ2-7	ASSSRGQASYEQY
NA	TRBV19	TRBJ2-7	ASSIEGGYEQY
NA	TRBV27	TRBJ2-3	TSSSISGLAGTQY
NA	TRBV15	TRBJ1-6	ATSPSRGGGDSPLH
NA	TRBV12-5	TRBJ1-1	ASGLGENTEAF
NA	TRBV30	TRBJ2-5	AWSVRVRLSSRIQY
NA	TRBV7-3	TRBJ1-6	ASSEQGSNSPLH
NA	TRBV4-3	TRBJ2-7	ASSQGLSYEQY
NA	TRBV10-3	TRBJ2-5	AISGTADVAQY
NA	TRBV27	TRBJ1-4	ASSLQGWPGKLF
NA	TRBV29-1	TRBJ2-1	SADFSSYNEQF
NA	TRBV14	TRBJ2-1	ASSRTRNLNEQF
NA	TRBV28	TRBJ2-1	ASSDPRLVGFNEQF
NA	TRBV7-2	TRBJ2-1	ASSPHLAGGLEQF
NA	TRBV2	TRBJ2-1	ASTQTRSHEQF
medium-sized	TRBV7-8	TRBJ1-3	ASSSRRGLSGNTIY
NA	TRBV2	TRBJ1-5	ASSDGLHQPQH
once	TRBV29-1	TRBJ1-3	SVVRGQGNTIY
NA	TRBV7-2	TRBJ2-4	ASSLVWAGLAKNIQY
NA	TRBV11-2	TRBJ2-4	ASSLTKNIQY
NA	TRBV29-1	TRBJ1-2	SVAGATNYGYT
NA	TRBV5-4	TRBJ2-7	ASSWLNSGNEQY
once	TRBV2	TRBJ2-3	ASSDLLAGQSTDTQY
few	TRBV5-1	TRBJ1-6	ASSLGRDSPLH
NA	TRBV30	TRBJ1-2	AWRAHPTGMGYGYT
NA	TRBV24-1	TRBJ2-1	ATSDLDREQF
NA	TRBV3-1/TRBV3-2	TRBJ1-2	ASSGQGSSGYT
NA	TRBV19	TRBJ1-5	ASSGINQPQH
NA	TRBV5-6	TRBJ2-6	ASSLGSGANVLT
NA	TRBV5-5	TRBJ2-3	ASSSGLAAGDTQY
NA	TRBV30	TRBJ2-3	AWSAGDTQY
NA	TRBV2	TRBJ2-3	ASSDLLAGGPRSADTQY
few	TRBV12-3/TRBV12-4	TRBJ2-2	ASRQGEAGELF
NA	TRBV19	TRBJ1-1	ASSIAGGQVTEAF
NA	TRBV4-1	TRBJ1-4	ASSQGQGALATNEKLF
NA	TRBV19	TRBJ1-1	ASSIRHGNTEAF
few	TRBV4-1	TRBJ1-5	ASSQLGADSNQPQH
NA	TRBV5-1	TRBJ2-3	ASSEGSPDTQY
NA	TRBV12-3/TRBV12-4	TRBJ1-1	ASRPESYTEAF
NA	TRBV6-2/TRBV6-3	TRBJ1-2	ASSYSNVKAGYT
NA	TRBV6-6	TRBJ2-3	ASRQTTSGSTDTQY
NA	TRBV3-1/TRBV3-2	TRBJ1-2	ASSQGTGLINYGYT
NA	TRBV24-1	TRBJ2-1	ATSDSGTTSYNEQF
NA	TRBV6-2/TRBV6-3	TRBJ1-5	ASSLLQGARYQPQH